This is a list of T cell receptor beta chains from one sample in a study of blood T cell repertoires in COVID-19. The repertoire was sequenced with immunoSEQ multiplex PCR; TCRdb's copy has only in-frame clones and lacks some. Here the sample spans fewer than 600,000 clones, roughly 89% being singletons. The sample taken for sequencing was peripheral blood. These receptors were taken from a man aged 18 to 29 with COVID-19, enrolled during active disease. CDR3s include the opening cysteine and the closing phenylalanine or tryptophan. The D gene is left open where the match is weak. Rows give clone size only sometimes, using once, few, many, or a class for an expanded clone.

TRBJ2-5	TRBV2	once	TRBD2	CASSDGASGQETQYF	TGTGCCAGCAGTGATGGGGCTAGCGGACAAGAGACCCAGTACTTC
TRBJ1-6	TRBV11-2	.	.	CASSFPSPGVTLHF	TGTGCCAGCAGCTTCCCGTCCCCTGGAGTAACCCTCCACTTT
TRBJ1-1	TRBV21-1	.	.	CAGLRSGTEAFF	TGTGCCGGGCTAAGGTCAGGCACTGAAGCTTTCTTT
TRBJ1-2	TRBV12-3/TRBV12-4	.	TRBD1	CASRPTGKSGYTF	TGTGCCAGCAGGCCGACAGGGAAAAGTGGCTACACCTTC
TRBJ2-7	TRBV7-9	.	.	CASSLIAGYEQYF	TGTGCCAGCAGCTTAATTGCAGGCTACGAGCAGTACTTC
TRBJ2-7	TRBV5-1	few	.	CASSRDGEVSYEQYF	TGCGCCAGCAGCCGCGACGGGGAAGTCTCCTACGAGCAGTACTTC
TRBJ2-7	TRBV6-5	.	TRBD2	CASSRTSGAYEQYF	TGTGCCAGCAGTAGGACTAGCGGGGCCTACGAGCAGTACTTC
TRBJ2-3	TRBV6-5	.	.	CASRLDRRDTQYF	TGTGCCAGCCGACTCGACCGGAGAGATACGCAGTATTTT
TRBJ2-7	TRBV7-9	.	TRBD1	CASNSAGTGGEQYF	TGTGCCAGCAACTCCGCCGGGACAGGGGGCGAGCAGTACTTC
TRBJ1-2	TRBV29-1	.	.	CSVTGGDGGYTF	TGCAGCGTTACGGGGGGTGATGGCGGCTACACCTTC
TRBJ2-5	TRBV13	.	.	CASSDTRVRETQYF	TGTGCCAGCAGCGATACCCGGGTAAGAGAGACCCAGTACTTC
TRBJ1-2	TRBV7-5	.	.	CVRSLAGGGGYTF	TGTGTCAGAAGCTTAGCAGGGGGCGGTGGCTACACCTTC
TRBJ2-1	TRBV11-2	.	TRBD2	CASSRWTSGDKYNEQFF	TGTGCCAGCAGCCGTTGGACTAGCGGGGATAAGTACAATGAGCAGTTCTTC
TRBJ1-5	TRBV7-9	few	.	CASRETGTGPQHF	TGTGCCAGCAGGGAGACAGGTACGGGGCCCCAGCATTTT
TRBJ2-1	TRBV7-6	.	TRBD2	CASSLVGGSGSSYNEQFF	TGTGCCAGCAGCTTAGTTGGCGGGAGTGGAAGCTCCTACAATGAGCAGTTCTTC
TRBJ1-1	TRBV15	.	TRBD1	CATSRGNTGGTEAFF	TGTGCCACCAGCAGAGGCAACACAGGGGGTACTGAAGCTTTCTTT
TRBJ2-7	TRBV7-2	.	TRBD2	CASSLEVASGRYEQYF	TGTGCCAGCAGCTTAGAGGTTGCTAGCGGGAGGTACGAGCAGTACTTC
TRBJ2-5	TRBV6-5	once	TRBD1	CASSPTGTGTETQYF	TGTGCCAGCAGTCCGACCGGGACAGGGACAGAGACCCAGTACTTC
TRBJ1-1	TRBV2	.	.	CARGPAWTDDNTEAFF	TGTGCCAGGGGGCCGGCTTGGACGGACGACAACACTGAAGCTTTCTTT
TRBJ1-1	TRBV5-4	.	TRBD1	CASSFWDRAYTEAFF	TGTGCCAGCAGCTTTTGGGACAGGGCTTACACTGAAGCTTTCTTT
TRBJ2-3	TRBV25-1	.	.	CASSVGRSTDTQYF	TGTGCCAGCAGTGTGGGCAGGAGCACAGATACGCAGTATTTT
TRBJ2-1	TRBV19	.	.	CASSIVVGVPNEQFF	TGTGCCAGTAGTATCGTGGTCGGAGTACCCAATGAGCAGTTCTTC
TRBJ1-1	TRBV27	.	.	CASSAGILNTEAFF	TGTGCCAGCAGCGCAGGGATCCTGAACACTGAAGCTTTCTTT
TRBJ2-7	TRBV5-6	.	.	CASSYGKGVYEQYF	TGTGCCAGCAGCTACGGCAAGGGGGTGTACGAGCAGTACTTC
TRBJ2-1	TRBV5-1	.	TRBD2	CASSLANLAGYNEQFF	TGCGCCAGCAGCTTGGCCAACCTAGCGGGCTACAATGAGCAGTTCTTC
TRBJ2-1	TRBV5-1	.	TRBD1	CASSGGQGDYNEQFF	TGCGCCAGCAGCGGAGGACAGGGCGACTACAATGAGCAGTTCTTC
TRBJ2-5	TRBV12-5	few	.	CASGLWGGRETQYF	TGTGCTAGTGGTTTGTGGGGGGGGCGAGAGACCCAGTACTTC
TRBJ2-3	TRBV30	.	.	CAWGVADTQYF	TGTGCCTGGGGCGTTGCGGATACGCAGTATTTT
TRBJ2-1	TRBV6-5	.	TRBD1	CASIKTGEGYNEQFF	TGTGCCAGCATCAAGACAGGGGAAGGATACAATGAGCAGTTCTTC
TRBJ1-1	TRBV2	few	TRBD1	CASSEEEGALPAFF	TGTGCCAGCAGTGAAGAGGAGGGGGCGCTTCCAGCTTTCTTT
TRBJ2-1	TRBV6-1	.	TRBD2	CASSDLLREGLGNEQFF	TGTGCCAGCAGTGATCTCTTGCGGGAGGGCTTAGGCAATGAGCAGTTCTTC
TRBJ1-1	TRBV25-1	.	.	CASSEYRGGNTEAFF	TGTGCCAGCAGTGAATACAGGGGTGGGAACACTGAAGCTTTCTTT